Following are 9 T cell receptor beta chains from one sample sequenced in a study of identical twins. One entry per CDR3 protein, called by TCRdb with MiXCR from the 5' RACE reads. This table holds about 190,000 distinct CDR3 sequences, more than 15% found once. Separately, the same data were catalogued under a study of T cells expressing NK-cell markers.

Material for sequencing was CD8+ T cells sorted from blood. The receptors here all came from a woman aged 18-29 years in good health.

This clonotype was counted many times. V and J are TRBV7-6 and TRBJ2-3; 8 nucleotides align to TRBD2. V dropped 3 bases and J dropped 1; count of bases not matched to a gene: 3. Germline V CDR1 and CDR2: SGHVS, FNYEAQ. There are 15 residues in the CDR3. CDR3 in DNA: TGTGCCAGCAGCTTGAGCGGGAGTGGCACAGATACGCAGTATTTT. Translated: CASSLSGSGTDTQYF. Full variable domain (missing parts from reference TRBV7-6 and TRBJ2-3): GAGVSQSPRYKVTKRGQDVALRCDPISGHVSLYWYRQALGQGPEFLTYFNYEAQQDKSGLPNDRFSAERPEGSISTLTIQRTEQRDSAMYRCASSLSGSGTDTQYFGPGTRLTVL.

This clonotype was seen many times. The chain joins TRBV12-3 or TRBV12-4 to TRBJ2-3, with D perhaps TRBD2 (5 bases). This CDR3 is built from 9 residues. The V end lost 8 bases, the J end lost 8 bases, and 5 bases lay between the germline ends. DNA for the CDR3: TGTGCCAGCGGAGGTACGCAGTATTTT. Its translation is CASGGTQYF.

This clonotype was observed a handful of times. The chain employs TRBV11-3 and TRBJ2-1; 7 bases map to TRBD2. The CDR3 spans 16 residues. Germline V gene lookup returns CDR1 SGHNT and CDR2 YENEEA. V shed 4 bases, J shed 1 base, and the junction held 7 bases outside the gene matches. CDR3 loop: CASSWGGWGSYNEQFF. CDR3 nucleotide sequence: TGTGCCAGCAGCTGGGGGGGGTGGGGTTCCTACAATGAGCAGTTCTTC.

In this sample, this clonotype turned up a few times. V is TRBV7-2 and J is TRBJ1-4, with D uncertain. V lost 6 bases, J lost 8 bases, and 22 bases lay in between. The CDR3 loop spans 16 amino acids. Germline V lookup: CDR1 SGHTA, CDR2 FQGNSA. CDR3 bases: TGTGCCAGCAGTATAATTACGGCGGCACTGGGGGAAAAACTGTTTTTT. Its translation is CASSIITAALGEKLFF.

The V call is TRBV10-1, the J call TRBJ2-7; D not resolved. Germline V gene data show CDR1 as WNHNN and CDR2 as SYGVQD (reference sequence). V lost 0 bases, J lost 5 bases, and 8 bases lay in between. CDR3 size: 13 residues. The CDR3 bases are TGCGCCAGCAGTGAGTCAGGCGGCCACGAGCAGTACTTC. Protein: CASSESGGHEQYF.

This clonotype was seen only a few times. The chain joins TRBV5-4 to TRBJ2-1; 7 bases agree with TRBD2. There are 15 residues in the CDR3. V was pared by 2 bases and J by 5 bases, with 7 bases of the junction left unmatched. Germline V gene lookup returns CDR1 SGHNT and CDR2 YYREEE (reference sequence). The chain's CDR3 is CASSFIGLEDNEQFF. The CDR3 DNA sequence: TGTGCCAGCAGCTTTATAGGACTAGAGGACAATGAGCAGTTCTTC.

This clonotype was seen only a few times. The chain combines TRBV4-1 with TRBJ2-1, with TRBD1 identical over 10 bases. Germline CDR1 and CDR2: MGHRA and YSYEKL. With V trimmed by 3 bases and J by 9 bases, 5 bases remained unmatched. The CDR3 is made up of 14 amino acids. The CDR3 DNA reads TGCGCCAGCAGCCAGAGGGACAGGGGTGGTGAGCAGTTCTTC. Translation: CASSQRDRGGEQFF.

This clonotype was seen a few times. This chain joins TRBV6-5 and TRBJ2-5, with 7 bases that match TRBD1. The length of the CDR3 is 17 residues. In germline, CDR1 is MNHEY, CDR2 SVGAGI. V shed 2 bases, J shed 0 bases, and the junction held 9 bases outside the gene matches. CDR3 in DNA: TGTGCCAGCAGTTACGCCGCCGGGACAGAGTACCAAGAGACCCAGTACTTC. This gives the protein CASSYAAGTEYQETQYF.

This clonotype was picked up a small number of times. The V and J genes are TRBV20-1 and TRBJ2-3, with 8 bases matching TRBD2. Trimming cost V 5 bases and J 1 base; bases outside gene matches: 8. Germline V gene data show CDR1 as DFQATT and CDR2 as SNEGSKA (reference sequence). This CDR3 comprises 15 residues. CDR3 in amino acids: CSAVSSGWGTDTQYF. As DNA, the CDR3 is TGCAGTGCTGTATCTAGCGGGTGGGGCACAGATACGCAGTATTTT.